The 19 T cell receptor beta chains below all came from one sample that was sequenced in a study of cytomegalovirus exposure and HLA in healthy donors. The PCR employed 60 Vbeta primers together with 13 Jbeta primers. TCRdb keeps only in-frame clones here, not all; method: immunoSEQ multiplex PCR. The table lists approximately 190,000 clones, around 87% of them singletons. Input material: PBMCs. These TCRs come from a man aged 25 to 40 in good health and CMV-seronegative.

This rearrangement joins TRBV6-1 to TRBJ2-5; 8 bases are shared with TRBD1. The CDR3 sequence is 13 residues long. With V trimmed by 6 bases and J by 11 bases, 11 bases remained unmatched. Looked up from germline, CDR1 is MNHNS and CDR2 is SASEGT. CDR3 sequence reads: CASRQTGGSEQYF. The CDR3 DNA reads TGTGCCAGCAGACAAACAGGGGGGAGTGAGCAGTACTTC.

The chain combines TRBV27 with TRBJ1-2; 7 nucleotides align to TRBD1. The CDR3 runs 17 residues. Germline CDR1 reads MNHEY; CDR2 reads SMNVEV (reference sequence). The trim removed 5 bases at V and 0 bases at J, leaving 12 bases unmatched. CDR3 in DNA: TGTGCCAGCAGTCCCCTTCGAGACAGGGATGCTAACTATGGCTACACCTTC. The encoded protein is CASSPLRDRDANYGYTF.

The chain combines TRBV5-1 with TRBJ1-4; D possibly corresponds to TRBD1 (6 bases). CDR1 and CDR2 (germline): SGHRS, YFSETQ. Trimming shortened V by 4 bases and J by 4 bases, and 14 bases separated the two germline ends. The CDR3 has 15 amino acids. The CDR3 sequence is CASSLGGQYNEKLFF. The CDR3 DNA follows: TGCGCCAGCAGCCTGGGTGGACAGTATAATGAAAAACTGTTTTTT.

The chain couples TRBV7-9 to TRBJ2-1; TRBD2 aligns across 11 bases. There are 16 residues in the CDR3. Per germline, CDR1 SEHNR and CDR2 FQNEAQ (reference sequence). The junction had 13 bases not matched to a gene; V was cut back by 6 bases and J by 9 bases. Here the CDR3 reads CASSSSTSGVGGEQFF. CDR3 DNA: TGTGCCAGCAGTTCCTCGACTAGCGGGGTTGGGGGTGAGCAGTTCTTC.

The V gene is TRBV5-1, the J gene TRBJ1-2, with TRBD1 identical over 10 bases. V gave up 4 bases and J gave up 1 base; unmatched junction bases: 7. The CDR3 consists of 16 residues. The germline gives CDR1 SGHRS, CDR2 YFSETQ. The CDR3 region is CASSKNRDRGNYGYTF. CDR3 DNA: TGCGCCAGCAGCAAAAACCGGGACAGGGGTAACTATGGCTACACCTTC.

The CDR3 reads CASSLGARIAGAYEQFF. The CDR3 region has the DNA TGTGCCAGCAGTTTAGGGGCGAGGATAGCGGGAGCTTATGAGCAGTTCTTC. The chain links TRBV28 to TRBJ2-1, with 9 nucleotides matching TRBD2. CDR3 length: 17 amino acids. Trimming took 2 bases from V and 8 from J; bases not matched to a gene: 13. Germline-derived CDR1 and CDR2 are MDHEN and SYDVKM.

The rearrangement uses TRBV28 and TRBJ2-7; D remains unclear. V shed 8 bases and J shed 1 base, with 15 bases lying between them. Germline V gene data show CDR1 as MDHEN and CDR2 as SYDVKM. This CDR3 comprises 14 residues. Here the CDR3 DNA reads TGTGCCAGCGCTACTACAACACCTTCCTACGAGCAGTACTTC. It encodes CASATTTPSYEQYF.

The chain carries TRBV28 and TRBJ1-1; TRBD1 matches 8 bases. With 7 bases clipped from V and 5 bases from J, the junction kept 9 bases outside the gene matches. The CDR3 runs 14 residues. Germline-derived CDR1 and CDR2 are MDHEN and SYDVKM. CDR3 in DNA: TGTGCCAGCACCGTCCCAGGGGGCCGGACTGAAGCTTTCTTT. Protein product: CASTVPGGRTEAFF.

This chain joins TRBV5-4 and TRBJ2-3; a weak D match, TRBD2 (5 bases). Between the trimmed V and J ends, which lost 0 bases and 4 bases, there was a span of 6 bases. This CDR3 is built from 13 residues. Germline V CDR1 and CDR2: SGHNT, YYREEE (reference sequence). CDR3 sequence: CASSLAGSDTQYF. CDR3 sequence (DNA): TGTGCCAGCAGCTTGGCGGGGTCAGATACGCAGTATTTT.

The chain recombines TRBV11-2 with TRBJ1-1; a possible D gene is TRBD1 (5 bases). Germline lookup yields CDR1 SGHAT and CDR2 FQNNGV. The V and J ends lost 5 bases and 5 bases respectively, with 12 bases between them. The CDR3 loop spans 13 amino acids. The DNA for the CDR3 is TGTGCCAGCAGCAGGGACTCTCGAACTGAAGCTTTCTTT. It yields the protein CASSRDSRTEAFF.

CDR3: CSGTTANYGYTF. The CDR3 nucleotides are TGCAGTGGCACGACAGCTAACTATGGCTACACCTTC. The rearrangement joins TRBV29-1 to TRBJ1-2; tentative D call: TRBD1 (5 bases). The CDR3 is 12 residues long. Looked up from germline, CDR1 is SQVTM and CDR2 is ANQGSEA.

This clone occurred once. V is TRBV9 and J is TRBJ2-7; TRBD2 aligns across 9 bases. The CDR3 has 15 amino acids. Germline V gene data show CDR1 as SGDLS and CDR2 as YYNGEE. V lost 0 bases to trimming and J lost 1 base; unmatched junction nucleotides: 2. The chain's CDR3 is CASSVASGNSYEQYF. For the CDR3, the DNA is TGTGCCAGCAGCGTAGCTAGCGGGAATTCCTACGAGCAGTACTTC.

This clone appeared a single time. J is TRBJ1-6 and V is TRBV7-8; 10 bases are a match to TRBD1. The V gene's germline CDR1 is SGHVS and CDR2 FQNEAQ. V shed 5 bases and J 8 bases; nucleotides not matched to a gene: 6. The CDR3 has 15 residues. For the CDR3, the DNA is TGTGCCAGCAGCACCACGACAGGGGGCGATTCACCCCTCCACTTT. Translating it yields CASSTTTGGDSPLHF.

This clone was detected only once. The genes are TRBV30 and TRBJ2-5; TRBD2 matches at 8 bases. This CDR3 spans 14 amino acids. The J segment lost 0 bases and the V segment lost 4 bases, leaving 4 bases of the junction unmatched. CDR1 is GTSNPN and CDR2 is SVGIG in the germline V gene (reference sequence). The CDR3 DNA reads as TGTGCCTGGACTGGCGGGAGGTACCAAGAGACCCAGTACTTC. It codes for CAWTGGRYQETQYF.

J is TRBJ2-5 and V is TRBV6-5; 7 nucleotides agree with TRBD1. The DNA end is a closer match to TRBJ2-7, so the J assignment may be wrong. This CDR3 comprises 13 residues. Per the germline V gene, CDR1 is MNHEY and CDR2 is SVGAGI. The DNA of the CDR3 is TGTGCCAGCAGGAGGACAGGCGCCTACGAGCAGTACTTC. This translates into CASRRTGAYEQYF.

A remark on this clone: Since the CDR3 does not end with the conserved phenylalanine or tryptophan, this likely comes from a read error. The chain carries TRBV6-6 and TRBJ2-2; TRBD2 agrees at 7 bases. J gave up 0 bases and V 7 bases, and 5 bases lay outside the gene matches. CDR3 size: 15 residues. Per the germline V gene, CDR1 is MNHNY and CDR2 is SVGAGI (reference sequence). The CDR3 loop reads CASIRRESNTGELFL. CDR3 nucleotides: TGTGCCAGCATTCGGCGGGAGTCGAACACCGGGGAGCTGTTTTTG.

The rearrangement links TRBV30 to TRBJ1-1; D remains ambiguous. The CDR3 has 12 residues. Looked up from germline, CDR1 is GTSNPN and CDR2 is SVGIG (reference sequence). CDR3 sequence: CGGRQTYTEAFF. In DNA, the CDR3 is TGTGGTGGGAGACAAACATACACTGAAGCTTTCTTT.

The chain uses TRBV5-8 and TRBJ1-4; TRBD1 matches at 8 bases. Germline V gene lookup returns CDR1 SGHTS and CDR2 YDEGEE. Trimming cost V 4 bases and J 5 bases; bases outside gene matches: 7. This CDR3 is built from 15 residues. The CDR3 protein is CASSPRTGRNEKLFF. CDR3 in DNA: TGTGCCAGCAGCCCGCGGACAGGGAGGAATGAAAAACTGTTTTTT.

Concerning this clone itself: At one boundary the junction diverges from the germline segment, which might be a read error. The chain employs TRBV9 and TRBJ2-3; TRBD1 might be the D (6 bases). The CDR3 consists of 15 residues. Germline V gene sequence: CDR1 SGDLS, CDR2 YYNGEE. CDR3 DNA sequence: TGTGCCGGCAGCACAACAGGGTCAGTGACAGATACGCAGTATTTT. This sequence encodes CAGSTTGSVTDTQYF.